The present entry profiles one T cell receptor beta chain with its context. Its specificity is unknown. All trial patients relapsed after autologous stem cell transplantation. The repertoire was sequenced with immunoSEQ multiplex PCR; TCRdb's copy has only in-frame clones and lacks some. The sample gives some 19,000 clones, about three quarters of which show up once; 40% to 45% is in the top ten. Germline lookup yields CDR1 MNHNS and CDR2 SASEGT. The CDR3 is made up of 13 amino acids. With 9 bases removed from V and 8 bases from J, the gap between germline ends came to 19 bases. This specimen belongs to a study of PD-1 blockade in classical Hodgkin lymphoma. Study findings and constraints: The CD4+ diversity rise by C4D1 was clearest in complete responders. Relative to healthy donors, newly diagnosed patients reportedly had lower baseline TCR diversity, which was reported as lower still in relapsed/refractory patients. For complete responders, baseline diversity was comparable to that of newly diagnosed patients. Anyone who began nivolumab under 1 year after ASCT was excluded.

Specimen: peripheral blood mononuclear cells (PBMCs), collected before the second cycle of nivolumab. The receptor was derived from a human donor with classical Hodgkin lymphoma. V and J are TRBV6-1 and TRBJ1-2; D may be TRBD1 (6 bases). CDR3 region: CASGTFPLRGYTF. Written as DNA, the CDR3 is TGTGCCAGTGGGACATTCCCCTTGCGGGGCTACACCTTC.